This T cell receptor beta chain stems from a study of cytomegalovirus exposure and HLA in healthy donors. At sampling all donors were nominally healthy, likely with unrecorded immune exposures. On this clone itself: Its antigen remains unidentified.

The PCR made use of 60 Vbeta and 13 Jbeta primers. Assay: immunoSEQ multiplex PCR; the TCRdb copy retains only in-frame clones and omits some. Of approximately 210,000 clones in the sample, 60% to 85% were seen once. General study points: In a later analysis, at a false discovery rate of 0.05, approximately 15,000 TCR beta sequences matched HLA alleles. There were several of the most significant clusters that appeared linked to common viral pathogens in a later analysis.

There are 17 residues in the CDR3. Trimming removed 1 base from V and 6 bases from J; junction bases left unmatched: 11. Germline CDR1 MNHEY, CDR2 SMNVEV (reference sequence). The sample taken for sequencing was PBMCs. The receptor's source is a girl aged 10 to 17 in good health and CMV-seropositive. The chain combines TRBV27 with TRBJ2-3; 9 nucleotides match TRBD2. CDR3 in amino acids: CASSLWAGRGGIDTQYF. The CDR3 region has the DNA TGTGCCAGCAGTTTATGGGCCGGGCGGGGGGGCATTGATACGCAGTATTTT.